The clone carrying this TCR beta chain was counted many times. Antigen specificity is unknown. This CDR3 is built from 15 residues. CDR1 is MNHNS and CDR2 is SASEGT in the germline V gene. With 3 bases removed from V and 2 bases from J, the gap between germline ends came to 14 bases. Using its own MiXCR run on the RT-PCR reads, TCRdb lists one record per CDR3 protein. The repertoire includes hundreds of thousands of distinct CDR3 sequences, 21% of them detected once, and 9.5% to 13% sits in the top ten. The entry originates in a study of response to subunit inactivated influenza vaccine. Findings of the study overall: Authors suggested seasonal influenza vaccinations each recruit few new T cells.

The TCR sequence derives from a man between 50 and 69 years old who received an inactivated influenza vaccine. The chain is built from TRBV6-1 and TRBJ2-7, with D possibly being TRBD1 (6 bases). This sample comprised PBMCs from blood, obtained approximately 22 months after vaccination. The CDR3 here is CASSDFGTTTYEQYF. CDR3 coding DNA: TGTGCCAGCAGTGATTTTGGGACAACAACCTACGAGCAGTACTTC.